A single sample gave rise to the 18 T cell receptor beta chains below, sequenced in a study of T cell repertoires in cytomegalovirus infection (dated by TCRdb to between 2017 and 2020). Data came from an Illumina HiSeq 1500. Clones were called with MiXCR by TCRdb after fastp trimmed the public reads at Q25, and only in-frame beta chains were retained. Duplicate CDR3 protein sequences are folded into a single record with the most common DNA and genes. For this sample the table gives roughly 320,000 distinct CDR3 sequences, of which around 10% were detected only once. More than 2.5% of the sample is in the top ten clones. The source material was PBMCs. All receptors come from a human donor in good health (CMV status not recorded). Some clones in this sample may be carry-over from other donors' samples.

This clonotype has a count of ten or more. The chain has TRBV9 and TRBJ1-3; 8 bases map to TRBD1. V dropped 0 bases and J dropped 2; count of bases not matched to a gene: 1. The CDR3 covers 15 residues. Per the germline V gene, CDR1 is SGDLS and CDR2 is YYNGEE. The CDR3, as DNA: TGTGCCAGCAGCGTAGCAGGGGGCACTGGAAACACCATATATTTT. It codes for CASSVAGGTGNTIYF. Looking up the rest from reference TRBV9 and TRBJ1-3 gives the full variable domain: DSGVTQTPKHLITATGQRVTLRCSPRSGDLSVYWYQQSLDQGLQFLIQYYNGEERAKGNILERFSAQQFPDLHSELNLSSLELGDSALYFCASSVAGGTGNTIYFGEGSWLTVV.

The chain is built from TRBV27 and TRBJ2-7; 7 nucleotides match TRBD1. CDR1 is MNHEY and CDR2 is SMNVEV in the germline V gene (reference sequence). CDR3 length: 14 residues. The V segment lost 6 bases and the J segment 6 bases; nucleotides outside the gene matches: 11. The CDR3 protein is CASRSLTGKAEQYV. The CDR3 DNA sequence: TGTGCCAGCAGATCCTTGACAGGGAAAGCCGAGCAGTACGTC.

In its sample, this clonotype was seen many times. The rearrangement joins TRBV29-1 to TRBJ2-5; 9 positions match TRBD1. V lost 6 bases to trimming and J lost 5 bases; unmatched junction nucleotides: 4. Germline V gene sequence: CDR1 SQVTM, CDR2 ANQGSEA. The CDR3 length is 12 residues. The CDR3 DNA reads as TGCAGCGTCGGACAGGGGAGGGAGACCCAGTACTTC. Translated, it gives CSVGQGRETQYF.

This chain connects TRBV9 to TRBJ2-3; D not resolved. V lost 6 bases and J lost 2, with 7 bases in between. CDR1 and CDR2 from the germline V gene are SGDLS and YYNGEE. The CDR3 is made up of 12 amino acids. In DNA, the CDR3 is TGTGCCAGCACTAGTGACACAGATACGCAGTATTTT. This encodes CASTSDTDTQYF.

There are many counts of this clonotype. The chain carries TRBV14 and TRBJ2-3; D is perhaps TRBD1 (5 bases). This CDR3 contains 15 residues. The V and J ends lost 2 bases and 1 base respectively, with 10 bases between them. Germline loops: CDR1 SGHDN, CDR2 FVKESK. CDR3 protein: CASSQRGSGTDTQYF. CDR3 nucleotides: TGTGCCAGCAGCCAAAGGGGCTCCGGCACAGATACGCAGTATTTT.

The rearrangement joins TRBV28 to TRBJ1-2, with D uncertain. This CDR3 comprises 14 residues. Germline V gene data show CDR1 as MDHEN and CDR2 as SYDVKM. V lost 6 bases and J 4 bases, leaving 15 bases between the germline ends. CDR3 region: CASSYGSGSYGYTF. DNA of the CDR3: TGTGCCAGCAGCTATGGGTCAGGAAGCTATGGCTACACCTTC.

The rearrangement joins TRBV6-2 or TRBV6-3 to TRBJ2-1; TRBD1 agrees at 7 bases. The trim removed 7 bases at V and 0 bases at J, leaving 9 bases unmatched. CDR1 and CDR2 (germline): MNHEY, SVGEGT. This CDR3 spans 16 amino acids. The CDR3 DNA reads TGTGCCAGCATTCCGGTGACAGGGAGCTCCTACAATGAGCAGTTCTTC. Amino acids: CASIPVTGSSYNEQFF.

This clonotype has a count of ten or more. The V and J genes are TRBV2 and TRBJ1-1; 7 nucleotides line up with TRBD1. This CDR3 has 14 amino acids. Germline trimming cut 8 bases from V and 1 base from J; bases unmatched to any gene: 7. Germline lookup yields CDR1 SNHLY and CDR2 FYNNEI. CDR3 bases: TGTGCCAGCGAAGGGGGCAGTTCGAACACTGAAGCTTTCTTT. This codes for CASEGGSSNTEAFF.

This sequence joins TRBV29-1 and TRBJ2-3; 8 nucleotides match TRBD2. The V and J ends lost 4 bases and 8 bases, in that order; junction bases with no gene match: 11. This CDR3 has 14 amino acids. Germline loops: CDR1 SQVTM, CDR2 ANQGSEA. CDR3 residues: CSVVRTQAGGTQYF. CDR3 in DNA: TGCAGCGTTGTTCGGACACAGGCGGGAGGTACGCAGTATTTT.

At least ten counts were recorded for this clonotype. The chain is built from TRBV20-1 and TRBJ2-3, with 10 bases fitting TRBD1. V dropped 5 bases and J dropped 1; count of bases not matched to a gene: 0. The germline gives CDR1 DFQATT, CDR2 SNEGSKA (reference sequence). This CDR3 has 13 residues. Here the CDR3 DNA reads TGCAGTGCTGGGACAGGGGGCACAGATACGCAGTATTTT. Protein sequence: CSAGTGGTDTQYF.

There are many counts of this clonotype. This sequence joins TRBV7-2 and TRBJ2-2; the match to TRBD2 covers 9 bases. The CDR3 covers 15 residues. The germline V gene encodes CDR1 SGHTA and CDR2 FQGNSA. J was trimmed by 4 bases and V by 7 bases; bases with no gene match: 7. CDR3 sequence: CASTPGRGGTGELFF. The CDR3 coding sequence is TGTGCCAGCACCCCCGGGCGGGGGGGCACCGGGGAGCTGTTTTTT.

This clonotype was picked up many times. The chain combines TRBV5-6 with TRBJ2-7; the match to TRBD2 covers 12 bases. Germline-derived CDR1 and CDR2 are SGHDT and YYEEEE. Trimming took 4 bases from V and 2 from J; bases not matched to a gene: 4. This CDR3 is 15 amino acids long. In DNA, the CDR3 is TGTGCCAGCAGCAAACTAGCGGGGGGAACCTACGAGCAGTACTTC. Its protein is CASSKLAGGTYEQYF.

This clonotype was seen repeatedly, ten times or more. The chain uses TRBV20-1 and TRBJ1-6, with 8 bases aligning to TRBD1. Per the germline V gene, CDR1 is DFQATT and CDR2 is SNEGSKA (reference sequence). CDR3 length equals 14 residues. Germline trimming cut 4 bases from V and 7 bases from J; bases unmatched to any gene: 6. The CDR3 reads CSAIRDRLNSPLHF. The CDR3 nucleotides read TGCAGTGCTATCCGGGACAGGTTGAATTCACCCCTCCACTTT.

This clonotype was detected many times. The chain links TRBV7-9 to TRBJ2-3, with TRBD1 as a possible D gene (5 bases). This CDR3 spans 15 amino acids. The V gene lost 1 base and the J gene lost 1 base, with 9 bases spanning the gap. The germline V gene has CDR1 SEHNR and CDR2 FQNEAQ (reference sequence). The CDR3 coding sequence is TGTGCCAGCAGCTTAGGACAGATCCGCACAGATACGCAGTATTTT. Its translation: CASSLGQIRTDTQYF.

This clonotype was counted a few times. CDR3 DNA sequence: TGCAGTGCGACACCTATCAGGACTAGAGGAGAGACCCAGTACTTC. As protein: CSATPIRTRGETQYF. The genes are TRBV20-1 and TRBJ2-5; TRBD2 matches 7 bases. CDR3 length: 15 residues. Germline lookup yields CDR1 DFQATT and CDR2 SNEGSKA (reference sequence). Germline trimming cut 6 bases from V and 4 bases from J; bases unmatched to any gene: 14.

This clonotype appeared a few times. The rearrangement uses TRBV29-1 and TRBJ2-2, with D maybe TRBD2 (6 bases). CDR1 is SQVTM and CDR2 is ANQGSEA in the germline V gene. CDR3 length equals 14 residues. V shed 3 bases and J shed 1 base, with 9 bases lying between them. CDR3 sequence: CSVDRGRNTGELFF. CDR3 nucleotide sequence: TGCAGCGTTGATCGGGGGAGGAACACCGGGGAGCTGTTTTTT.

The rearrangement links TRBV7-2 to TRBJ1-5; D possibly corresponds to TRBD1 (6 bases). CDR1 is SGHTA and CDR2 is FQGNSA in the germline V gene. The CDR3 has 13 amino acids. The V end was cut by 4 bases, the J end by 7 bases, with 11 bases between. Here the CDR3 reads CASSYRRGQPQHF. Written as DNA, the CDR3 is TGTGCCAGCAGCTATAGAAGGGGGCAGCCCCAGCATTTT. Full variable domain (missing parts from reference TRBV7-2 and TRBJ1-5): GAGVSQSPSNKVTEKGKDVELRCDPISGHTALYWYRQSLGQGLEFLIYFQGNSAPDKSGLPSDRFSAERTGGSVSTLTIQRTQQEDSAVYLCASSYRRGQPQHFGDGTRLSIL.

This clonotype was observed many times. The chain combines TRBV28 with TRBJ2-7; 9 bases are a match to TRBD1. The ends lost 4 bases at V and 0 bases at J; junction bases unmatched: 10. The germline V gene has CDR1 MDHEN and CDR2 SYDVKM. The CDR3 covers 17 residues. The CDR3 bases are TGTGCCAGCAGTTCCCCCACAGGGGGCCCCAGCTCCTACGAGCAGTACGTC. As protein: CASSSPTGGPSSYEQYV.